A selection of T cell receptor beta chains follows, all from one sample in a study of T cells in Graves' hyperthyroidism and ophthalmopathy. Using its own MiXCR run on the multiplex PCR reads, TCRdb lists one record per CDR3 protein. The sample gives under 250,000 distinct CDR3 sequences, 17% of which show up once; approximately 56% is in the top ten. The specimen was blood. The receptors come from a woman between 45 and 60 years old with Graves' hyperthyroidism. Both conserved end residues are part of each CDR3. The D gene is left open where the match is weak. Clone size is given for some rows only: seen once, a few or many times, or a class if the clone is expanded.

>.|TRBV7-9|few|TRBJ2-1
TGTGCCAGCAGCCCGGGACTGGAACCTTCAAATGAGCAGTTCTTC
CASSPGLEPSNEQFF
>TRBD1|TRBV14|.|TRBJ1-2
TGTGCCAGCAGCCTAAGGTCGACAGGGACCTATGGCTACACCTTC
CASSLRSTGTYGYTF
>TRBD2|TRBV12-3/TRBV12-4|.|TRBJ2-2
TGTGCCAGCAGACTAGCGGGAGGGCACCCCGGGGAGCTGTTTTTT
CASRLAGGHPGELFF
>.|TRBV12-3/TRBV12-4|many|TRBJ2-1
TGTGCCAGCAGTTTAATGGTATTCTCCTACAATGAGCAGTTCTTC
CASSLMVFSYNEQFF
>TRBD1|TRBV7-8|.|TRBJ1-6
TGTGCCAGCAGCTTAGATGTAGGGACAGGGGGCTTTTCACCCCTCCACTTT
CASSLDVGTGGFSPLHF
>.|TRBV5-1|.|TRBJ2-6
TGCGCCAGCAGCTTGGATTGGAGCTCTGGGGCCAACGTCCTGACTTTC
CASSLDWSSGANVLTF
>TRBD1|TRBV29-1|few|TRBJ1-5
TGCAGCGTTGAAGAGGGGACAGGATACAATCAGCCCCAGCATTTT
CSVEEGTGYNQPQHF
>TRBD2|TRBV20-1|once|TRBJ2-1
TGCAGAGGCGGGACTAGCGGGAGGGCCACACAGGGTGAGCAGTTCTTC
CRGGTSGRATQGEQFF
>.|TRBV30|.|TRBJ1-5
TGTGCCTGGAGTGTACTCCAGGTAAAAGATCAGCCCCAGCATTTT
CAWSVLQVKDQPQHF
>.|TRBV20-1|.|TRBJ1-3
TGCAGTGCTAGGGCCCAAACCAACTCTGGAAACACCATATATTTT
CSARAQTNSGNTIYF
>.|TRBV2|many|TRBJ2-3
TGTGCCAGCATCAGAGGAGTGGGACGGACCACAGATACGCAGTATTTT
CASIRGVGRTTDTQYF
>.|TRBV28|many|TRBJ1-2
TGTGCCAGCAGTTTATTCGCTTTGCCCAGGGGTCGCGGAGCCCCTAACTATGGCTACACCTTC
CASSLFALPRGRGAPNYGYTF
>.|TRBV20-1|.|TRBJ1-2
TGCAGTGCTAGAGAGGCTCCGCCACTAGTTAGCAACCATGGCTACACCTTC
CSAREAPPLVSNHGYTF
>.|TRBV20-1|.|TRBJ2-3
TGCAATGCAAAATGGGGAGTCACAGATACGCAGTATTTT
CNAKWGVTDTQYF
>TRBD2|TRBV7-2|many|TRBJ2-7
TGTGCCAGCATGACGACTAGCGGCGGTTACGAGCAGTACTTC
CASMTTSGGYEQYF
>TRBD2|TRBV9|.|TRBJ2-1
TGTGCCAGCAGCACCCGGGGGCTAGCGGGAGGGGGTGAGCAGTTCTTC
CASSTRGLAGGGEQFF
>.|TRBV5-1|.|TRBJ1-1
TGCGCCAGCAGCCCAGGGGTAGCGAACACTGAAGCTTTCTTT
CASSPGVANTEAFF
>TRBD1|TRBV10-3|once|TRBJ1-1
TGTGCCATCAGTCGAACCCTGACAGGGGGTCTGAACACTGAAGCTTTCTTT
CAISRTLTGGLNTEAFF
>.|TRBV10-1|few|TRBJ2-2
TGCGCCAGCCGTTCCAATAGAAACACCGGGGAGCTGTTTTTT
CASRSNRNTGELFF
>TRBD2|TRBV20-1|few|TRBJ2-7
TGCAGTGATACTAGCGGGAGTGTTTCCTACGAGCAGTACTTC
CSDTSGSVSYEQYF
>.|TRBV6-1|many|TRBJ1-1
TGTGCCAGCAGTAAGCACCTGAACACTGAAGCTTTCTTT
CASSKHLNTEAFF
>.|TRBV28|many|TRBJ2-7
TGTGCCAGCAGGACCACACCCCCCCAGGGCTACGAGCAGTACTTC
CASRTTPPQGYEQYF
>.|TRBV7-3|.|TRBJ2-6
TGTGCCAGCAGCTATTCAGGGGCTGGGGCCAACGTCCTGACTTTC
CASSYSGAGANVLTF
>.|TRBV9|few|TRBJ2-1
TGTGCCAGCAGCCCAAGACTAGAGGGGGTGTTCAATGAGCAGTTCTTC
CASSPRLEGVFNEQFF
>TRBD1|TRBV9|once|TRBJ1-5
TGTGCCAGCTCGACAGGGGAGGGCAATCAGCCCCAGCATTTT
CASSTGEGNQPQHF
>TRBD2|TRBV6-1|.|TRBJ2-1
TGTGCCAGCAGTTATTTAGCGGGAGGGAGGAGGAATGAGCAGTTCTTC
CASSYLAGGRRNEQFF
>.|TRBV9|.|TRBJ2-1
TGTGCCAGCAGCGGAGGGATGTTGGGGTTCAATGAGCAGTTCTTC
CASSGGMLGFNEQFF
>.|TRBV5-1|few|TRBJ2-7
TGCGCCAGCAGCCTTCAGGATAACGAGCAGTACTTC
CASSLQDNEQYF
>TRBD1|TRBV2|.|TRBJ1-3
TGTGCCGGCTCCCTCGACAGGGAAGGCACCATATATTTT
CAGSLDREGTIYF
>TRBD1|TRBV3-1|many|TRBJ1-2
TGTGCCAGCAGCCAGGGGACAGATGGCTACACCTTC
CASSQGTDGYTF
>TRBD1|TRBV7-2|many|TRBJ2-3
TGTGCCAGCAGACGCCGGGACAGGGTAACAGATACGCAGTATTTT
CASRRRDRVTDTQYF
>TRBD2|TRBV10-1|.|TRBJ2-5
TGCGCCAGCAGTGACCCCCGAAGCGGGAGAGGAGAGACCCAGTACTTC
CASSDPRSGRGETQYF
>TRBD2|TRBV20-1|.|TRBJ2-1
TGCAGTGCTACCCCTCGGACTAGCGGAACCTACAATGAGCAGTTCTTC
CSATPRTSGTYNEQFF
>.|TRBV30|many|TRBJ2-7
TGTGCCTGGAGGCCGCTAGTGGGGGCTCTCGAGCAGTACTTC
CAWRPLVGALEQYF
>.|TRBV6-1|many|TRBJ2-1
TGTGCCAGCAGGAACCTGGCTGAGCAGTTCTTC
CASRNLAEQFF
>.|TRBV18|few|TRBJ1-3
TGTGCCAGCTCACCACAGAACTCTGGAAACACCATATATTTT
CASSPQNSGNTIYF
>TRBD2|TRBV7-2|.|TRBJ2-3
TGTGCCAGCAGCTTAGTTCTAGCGGGAGGGACAGATACGCAGTATTTT
CASSLVLAGGTDTQYF
>TRBD1|TRBV29-1|.|TRBJ2-7
TGCAGCGTTGAAGTTCCGGGGACAGCCTCCTACGAGCAGTACTTC
CSVEVPGTASYEQYF
>TRBD1|TRBV18|few|TRBJ1-6
TGTGCCAGCTCACGGGGACAGGGGGAGAGGAATTCACCCCTCCACTTT
CASSRGQGERNSPLHF
>.|TRBV4-2|.|TRBJ2-7
TGTGCCAGCAGCCAAGATCCGGGACGGTTCCCCTACGAGCAGTACTTC
CASSQDPGRFPYEQYF
>.|TRBV30|.|TRBJ2-5
TGTGCCTGGAGGGGGGCTCTGAGCGGAGCTCAAGAGACCCAGTACTTC
CAWRGALSGAQETQYF
>.|TRBV7-2|many|TRBJ1-5
TGTGCCAGCAGCCGGGGGCGGGTTCTTAGCAATCAGCCCCAGCATTTT
CASSRGRVLSNQPQHF